Below, one T cell receptor beta chain is given with its context. What it binds is unknown. This specimen comes from a study of cytomegalovirus exposure and HLA in healthy donors. Study summary: Inside one of the first data releases sat 75 million to 100 million unique TCRs taken from HLA-typed donors. Study-level results: Follow-up analysis seemed to connect common viral pathogens with several of the most significant clusters identified. In an earlier analysis, about 87% or about 30%: the productive usage of most TCR beta V segments.

PCR used 60 Vbeta primers and 13 Jbeta primers. Assay: immunoSEQ multiplex PCR; the TCRdb copy retains only in-frame clones and omits some. The sample holds fewer than 250,000 clones, 70% to 85% seen once. The clonotype comes from a male donor in good health and CMV-seronegative. Source material: PBMCs.

This CDR3 reads CASRTWRGDTQYF. For the CDR3, the DNA is TGTGCCAGCAGAACCTGGAGGGGAGATACGCAGTATTTT. The chain joins TRBV28 to TRBJ2-3; possible D gene TRBD2, 6 bases. Germline lookup yields CDR1 MDHEN and CDR2 SYDVKM. The V and J ends lost 6 bases and 5 bases respectively, with 12 bases between them. There are 13 residues in the CDR3.